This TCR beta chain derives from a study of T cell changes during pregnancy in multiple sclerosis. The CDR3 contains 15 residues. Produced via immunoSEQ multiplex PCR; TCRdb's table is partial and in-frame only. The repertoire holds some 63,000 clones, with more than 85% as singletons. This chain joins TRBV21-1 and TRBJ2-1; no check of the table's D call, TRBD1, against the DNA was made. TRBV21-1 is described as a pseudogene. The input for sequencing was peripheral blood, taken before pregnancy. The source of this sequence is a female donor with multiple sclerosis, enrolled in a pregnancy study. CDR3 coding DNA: TGTGCCAGCAGCAAATGGCAGGGGGCCTACAATGAGCAGTTCTTC. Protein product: CASSKWQGAYNEQFF.